This T cell receptor beta chain was sequenced in a study of tumor-infiltrating lymphocytes in primary liver carcinoma. The wider study: Stage T1-T3 N0M0 and a size of roughly 4 to 10 cm characterized the tumors. The number of productive TCRbeta reads per sample ranged from roughly 3.5 to 7.13 million and was similar across tissue types.

Whole-study findings and limits: Tumor region pairs overlapped more than did tumor-adjacent and tumor-blood pairs.

Using a constant-region primer together with ProtoScript II reverse transcriptase, TCR beta cDNA was made from about 500 ng of total RNA. Three rounds of nested multiplex PCR with slightly modified ARM-PCR produced TCR beta libraries. Running roughly 10 cycles apiece, the first two PCR rounds relied on TRBV1-TRBV30 forward primers together with a C-beta reverse primer. One entry per CDR3 protein, called by TCRdb with MiXCR from the multiplex PCR reads. Among about 180,000 distinct CDR3 sequences listed, over 50% were seen once. Blood RNA came from unsorted whole blood; germline DNA was also extracted. The researchers drew roughly 3.8 milliliters of peripheral blood before surgery. Note on this clonotype: As yet, its antigen is unknown. The CDR3 does not end in the conserved phenylalanine or tryptophan, so this is likely a read error.

The V gene's germline CDR1 is SGHAT and CDR2 FQNNGV. There are 14 residues in the CDR3. Material for sequencing was peripheral blood. V gene TRBV11-2 combines with J gene TRBJ2-3, with a tentative D call TRBD1 (5 bases). The TCR was taken from a man in his forties or fifties with primary liver carcinoma and hepatitis B virus infection. CDR3 loop: CASSLEGGTDTQYL. CDR3 bases: TGTGCCAGCAGCCTAGAAGGGGGCACAGATACGCAGTATTTA.